Listed below are T cell receptor beta chains from one sample, sequenced in a study of blood T cell repertoires in COVID-19. TCRdb's copy holds only in-frame clones and misses some; the assay was immunoSEQ multiplex PCR. This repertoire shows 140,000 to 150,000 clones, 75% to 90% found once; its top ten account for more than 9%. The sample comprised peripheral blood. The receptors shown here come from a man aged 55-75 years with active or convalescent COVID-19. CDR3s include the opening cysteine and the closing phenylalanine or tryptophan. D genes are given only for firm matches. Clone size is stated in some rows and not others, as once, few, many or a class when expanded.

size,D,V,length,J,CDR3,DNA
-,TRBD1,TRBV29-1,11,TRBJ1-2,CSVDRGGGYTF,TGCAGCGTCGACAGGGGGGGCGGCTACACCTTC
-,TRBD2,TRBV27,16,TRBJ2-1,CASSGASGSNYNEQFF,TGTGCCAGCAGTGGGGCTAGCGGGAGTAACTACAATGAGCAGTTCTTC
once,TRBD1,TRBV28,13,TRBJ2-5,CASTTGGRETQYF,TGTGCCAGCACGACAGGGGGCAGGGAGACCCAGTACTTC
-,TRBD1,TRBV24-1,15,TRBJ1-5,CATSDSQGAFQPQHF,TGTGCCACCAGTGACTCACAGGGGGCTTTTCAGCCCCAGCATTTT
-,-,TRBV28,13,TRBJ1-2,CASSLQTNYGYTF,TGTGCCAGCAGTTTACAGACTAACTATGGCTACACCTTC
-,-,TRBV28,16,TRBJ2-1,CASSLIFRQRPNEQFF,TGTGCCAGCAGTTTAATTTTCCGACAGCGCCCCAATGAGCAGTTCTTC
-,-,TRBV15,16,TRBJ2-5,CATSRGFGGVQETQYF,TGTGCCACCAGCAGAGGATTTGGAGGGGTACAAGAGACCCAGTACTTC
-,TRBD1,TRBV6-5,14,TRBJ2-3,CASRGQGGTDTQYF,TGTGCCAGCAGAGGACAGGGGGGCACAGATACGCAGTATTTT
-,-,TRBV11-2,15,TRBJ1-6,CASSLVTGFSSPLHF,TGTGCCAGCAGCTTAGTTACAGGGTTCAGTTCACCCCTCCACTTT
-,-,TRBV15,15,TRBJ2-3,CATSRGGTRTDTQYF,TGTGCCACCAGCAGGGGCGGGACCCGCACAGATACGCAGTATTTT
-,-,TRBV3-1/TRBV3-2,17,TRBJ1-1,CASSQVRAGVGNTEAFF,TGTGCCAGCAGCCAAGTGCGGGCAGGGGTAGGCAACACTGAAGCTTTCTTT
-,TRBD2,TRBV3-1/TRBV3-2,16,TRBJ2-1,CASSHTGTSGFVEQFF,TGTGCCAGCAGCCATACCGGGACTAGCGGGTTTGTTGAGCAGTTCTTC
-,-,TRBV3-1/TRBV3-2,11,TRBJ2-2,CASSQAGELFF,TGTGCCAGCAGCCAAGCAGGGGAGCTGTTTTTT
many,-,TRBV7-9,16,TRBJ2-2,CASSFGQGFNTGELFF,TGTGCCAGCAGCTTCGGGCAGGGGTTTAACACCGGGGAGCTGTTTTTT
-,-,TRBV9,15,TRBJ2-7,CASSPRPARDYEQYF,TGTGCCAGCAGCCCTCGTCCGGCGAGGGACTACGAGCAGTACTTC
-,-,TRBV7-3,15,TRBJ1-6,CASSPEGSYNSPLHF,TGTGCCAGCAGCCCTGAGGGCTCCTATAATTCACCCCTCCACTTT
-,-,TRBV5-1,15,TRBJ2-7,CASSLSRQESYEQYF,TGCGCCAGCAGCTTGAGCCGACAGGAGAGCTACGAGCAGTACTTC
-,TRBD1,TRBV10-3,14,TRBJ2-7,CAISAGTGYYEQYF,TGTGCCATCAGTGCTGGGACAGGATACTACGAGCAGTACTTC
-,-,TRBV28,16,TRBJ1-5,CASTPLGQGSNQPQHF,TGTGCCAGCACCCCCTTAGGGCAGGGCAGCAATCAGCCCCAGCATTTT
-,TRBD1,TRBV3-1/TRBV3-2,16,TRBJ2-1,CASSPEDRVGVNEQFF,TGTGCCAGCAGCCCTGAGGACAGGGTAGGGGTCAATGAGCAGTTCTTC